This TCR beta chain was profiled in a study of shared clonotypes between healthy human individuals. Study-wide background: The study drew on a couple of women and three men aged 18 to 49 as donors. Each donor had three CD4 naive, three CD4 memory, two CD8 naive and one CD8 memory plate.

The CDR3 totals 11 residues. The germline V gene encodes CDR1 DFQATT and CDR2 SNEGSKA (reference sequence). Trimming cost V 3 bases and J 4 bases, with 7 bases left between them. When replicate PCRs were run on sorted subsets, they used about 200 ng DNA, approximately 27,000 T cell genomes. The repertoire was sequenced with immunoSEQ multiplex PCR; TCRdb's copy has only in-frame clones and lacks some. The sample lists millions of clones; 90% to 95% were seen once. V and J are TRBV20-1 and TRBJ2-7; D call uncertain. Sequenced sample: naive CD4+ T cells sorted from blood. Subset of the sample: CD45RA+ positively selected. This clonotype was sampled from a man between 18 and 29 years old in good health. The CDR3 is CSASVEYEQYF. The DNA for the CDR3 is TGCAGTGCTAGCGTAGAATACGAGCAGTACTTC.